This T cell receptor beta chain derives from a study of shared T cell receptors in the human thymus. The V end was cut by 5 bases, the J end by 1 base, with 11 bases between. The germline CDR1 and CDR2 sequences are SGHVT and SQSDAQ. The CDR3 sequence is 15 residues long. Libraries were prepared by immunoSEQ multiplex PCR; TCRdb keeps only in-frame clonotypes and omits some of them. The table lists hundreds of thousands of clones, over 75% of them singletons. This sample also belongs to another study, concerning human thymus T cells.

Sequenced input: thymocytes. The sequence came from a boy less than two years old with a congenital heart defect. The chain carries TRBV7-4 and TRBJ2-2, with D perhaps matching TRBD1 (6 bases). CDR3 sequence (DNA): TGTGCCAGCAGCAAAGGGGGAGAGAACACCGGGGAGCTGTTTTTT. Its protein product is CASSKGGENTGELFF.